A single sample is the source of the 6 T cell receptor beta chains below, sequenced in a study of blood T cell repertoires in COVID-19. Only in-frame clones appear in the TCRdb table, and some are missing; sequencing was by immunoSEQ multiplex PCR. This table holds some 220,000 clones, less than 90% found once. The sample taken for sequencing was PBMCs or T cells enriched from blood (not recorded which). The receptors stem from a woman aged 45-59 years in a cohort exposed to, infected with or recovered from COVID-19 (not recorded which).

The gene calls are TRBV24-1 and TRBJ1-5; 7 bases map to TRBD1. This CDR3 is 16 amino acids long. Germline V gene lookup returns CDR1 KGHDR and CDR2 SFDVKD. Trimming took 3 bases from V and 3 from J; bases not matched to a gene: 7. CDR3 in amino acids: CATSDPATGDNQPQHF. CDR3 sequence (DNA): TGTGCCACCAGTGATCCTGCCACAGGGGACAATCAGCCCCAGCATTTT.

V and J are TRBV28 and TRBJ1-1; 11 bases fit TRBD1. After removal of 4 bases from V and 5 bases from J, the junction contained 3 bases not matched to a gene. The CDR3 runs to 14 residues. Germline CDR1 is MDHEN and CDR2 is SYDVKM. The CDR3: CASSSGQGVTEAFF. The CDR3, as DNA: TGTGCCAGCAGTTCGGGACAGGGGGTGACTGAAGCTTTCTTT.

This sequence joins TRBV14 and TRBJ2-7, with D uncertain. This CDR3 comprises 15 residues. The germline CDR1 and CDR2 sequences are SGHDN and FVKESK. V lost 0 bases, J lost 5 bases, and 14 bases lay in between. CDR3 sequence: CASSQDIGRPHEQYF. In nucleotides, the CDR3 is TGTGCCAGCAGCCAAGATATTGGCAGGCCCCACGAGCAGTACTTC. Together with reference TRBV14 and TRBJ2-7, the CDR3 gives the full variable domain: EAGVTQFPSHSVIEKGQTVTLRCDPISGHDNLYWYRRVMGKEIKFLLHFVKESKQDESGMPNNRFLAERTGGTYSTLKVQPAELEDSGVYFCASSQDIGRPHEQYFGPGTRLTVT.

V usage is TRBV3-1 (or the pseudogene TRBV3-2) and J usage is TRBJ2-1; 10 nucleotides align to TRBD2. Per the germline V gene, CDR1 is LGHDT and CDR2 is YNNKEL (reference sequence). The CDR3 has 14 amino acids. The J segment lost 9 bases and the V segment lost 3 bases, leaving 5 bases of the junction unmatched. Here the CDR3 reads CASSHSGGLSEQFF. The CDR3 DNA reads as TGTGCCAGCAGCCATAGCGGGGGGTTGAGTGAGCAGTTCTTC.

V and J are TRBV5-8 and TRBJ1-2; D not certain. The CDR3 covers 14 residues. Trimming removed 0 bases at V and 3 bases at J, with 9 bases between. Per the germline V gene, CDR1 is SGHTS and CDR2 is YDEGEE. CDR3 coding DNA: TGTGCCAGCAGCTTGGTAGGGAGTTACTATGGCTACACCTTC. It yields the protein CASSLVGSYYGYTF.

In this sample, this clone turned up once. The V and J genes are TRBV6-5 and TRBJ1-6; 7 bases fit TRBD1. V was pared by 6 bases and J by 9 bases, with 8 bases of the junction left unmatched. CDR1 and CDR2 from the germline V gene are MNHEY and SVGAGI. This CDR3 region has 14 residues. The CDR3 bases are TGTGCCAGCAGATACATGGACAGGTCTTCACCCCTCCACTTT. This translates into CASRYMDRSSPLHF.